Below, one T cell receptor (beta chain) is given with its context. The V segment lost 6 bases and the J segment 4 bases; nucleotides outside the gene matches: 2. Germline CDR1 MNHEY, CDR2 SVGAGI. CDR3 length: 13 residues. Assay: immunoSEQ multiplex PCR; the TCRdb copy retains only in-frame clones and omits some. Found here are roughly 160,000 clones, 80% to 85% of them singletons; the top ten hold less than 3.5%. The sample belongs to a study of blood T cell repertoires in COVID-19. Specimen: peripheral blood. The sequence came from a woman aged 55-70 years with acute or convalescent COVID-19. The chain carries TRBV6-5 and TRBJ2-1, with 8 nucleotides matching TRBD1. The CDR3 here is CASRDRVYNEQFF. The CDR3 region has the DNA TGTGCCAGCAGGGACAGGGTATACAATGAGCAGTTCTTC.